This T cell receptor (beta chain) comes out of a study of blood T cell repertoires in COVID-19. Some clones are missing from TCRdb's copy, which holds only in-frame ones; the method was immunoSEQ multiplex PCR. The profile shows approximately 50,000 clones, about 72% of them singletons. The CDR3 extends over 14 amino acids. V shed 6 bases and J shed 4 bases, with 13 bases lying between them. Germline CDR1 LNHDA, CDR2 SQIVND (reference sequence). This clone was counted once. The sequence derives from a woman aged 50 to 60 with acute COVID-19. This chain connects TRBV19 to TRBJ1-5; D is perhaps TRBD1 (6 bases). The specimen sequenced was PBMCs or T cells enriched from blood (not recorded which). The CDR3 here is CASRQGLLNQPQHF. CDR3 nucleotide sequence: TGTGCCAGTAGACAGGGTCTCCTAAATCAGCCCCAGCATTTT. Drawing the rest from reference TRBV19 and TRBJ1-5, the complete variable domain is DGGITQSPKYLFRKEGQNVTLSCEQNLNHDAMYWYRQDPGQGLRLIYYSQIVNDFQKGDIAEGYSVSREKKESFPLTVTSAQKNPTAFYLCASRQGLLNQPQHFGDGTRLSIL.